A single sample is the source of the 13 T cell receptor beta chains below, sequenced in a study of vaccination effects on CD4 cells after COVID-19 (dated 2022 in TCRdb). To identify antigen-specific CD4+ T cell clonotypes by their expansion, the ViraFEST assay first stimulated PBMC with viral peptide pools and then applied TCR sequencing. After 10 to 11 days of culture, CD4+ T cells were isolated with the EasySep CD4+ T cell isolation kit. None of the healthy vaccine recipients had a prior SARS-CoV-2 infection, which was confirmed by nucleocapsid antibody tests that came back negative both before and after vaccination. Libraries were built with the immunoSEQ multiplex PCR assay. Here the immuneACCESS table is served through TCRdb, limited to in-frame sequences with V and J called. Missing clones are a known gap in these copies; in checked studies unresolved V genes cover under half, and the rest lacks a known reason. The sample table records some 22,000 clones; about 74% of these occur just once. The biggest ten clones account for roughly 3.5% of the sample.

Antigens for these TCRs are unknown. The source was CD4+ T cells from PBMCs cultured with SARS-CoV-2 spike peptides, collected before COVID-19 vaccination. According to the study, the label for this sample's cell subset or site signals: SARS-CoV-2 spike overlapping peptide pool stimulation. The source is a human donor who received a COVID-19 vaccine.

Only a few counts were recorded for this clone. This sequence joins TRBV19 and TRBJ1-5; no clear D gene. The CDR3 is 14 amino acids. The germline CDR1 and CDR2 sequences are LNHDA and SQIVND (reference sequence). V was pared by 6 bases and J by 6 bases, with 15 bases between. CDR3 nucleotides: TGTGCCAGTAGCCCAGTGGGTGAGGTTCAGCCCCAGCATTTT. Protein: CASSPVGEVQPQHF. Using reference TRBV19 and TRBJ1-5 for the parts outside the CDR3, the full variable domain is DGGITQSPKYLFRKEGQNVTLSCEQNLNHDAMYWYRQDPGQGLRLIYYSQIVNDFQKGDIAEGYSVSREKKESFPLTVTSAQKNPTAFYLCASSPVGEVQPQHFGDGTRLSIL.

The V call is TRBV10-3, the J call TRBJ1-5; D gene unclear. The CDR3 totals 16 residues. V lost 0 bases and J 6 bases, leaving 15 bases between the germline ends. The germline gives CDR1 ENHRY, CDR2 SYGVKD. The CDR3 nucleotides are TGTGCCATCAGTGAGTCAGGAGCGCATCGGGGTCAGCCCCAGCATTTT. It specifies CAISESGAHRGQPQHF.

This clone was observed a few times. This sequence joins TRBV5-1 and TRBJ2-7, with D perhaps TRBD2 (5 bases). Germline V lookup: CDR1 SGHRS, CDR2 YFSETQ. Deletions cut 1 base from V and 4 bases from J, with 27 bases between. The CDR3 has 19 residues. The CDR3 nucleotides read TGCGCCAGCAGCTTGAGGGTTGCGGCTGACGCGGTTCGGGAATACGAGCAGTACTTC. Translated, it gives CASSLRVAADAVREYEQYF.

The chain couples TRBV20-1 to TRBJ2-1; D not certain. CDR1 and CDR2 from the germline V gene are DFQATT and SNEGSKA (reference sequence). The CDR3 has 14 residues. Trimming shortened V by 3 bases and J by 0 bases, and 9 bases separated the two germline ends. The CDR3 region has the DNA TGCAGTGCTAGTCAGGAGAGCTCCTACAATGAGCAGTTCTTC. Amino acids: CSASQESSYNEQFF.

This chain uses TRBV9 with TRBJ2-5, with 7 bases that match TRBD2. There are 18 residues in the CDR3. V was pared by 0 bases and J by 1 base, with 12 bases of the junction left unmatched. The germline V gene encodes CDR1 SGDLS and CDR2 YYNGEE. CDR3 DNA: TGTGCCAGCAGCGTAGTCCCCAGGTGGGGGGGTATCCAAGAGACCCAGTACTTC. Translation: CASSVVPRWGGIQETQYF.

The rearrangement links TRBV11-2 to TRBJ2-1, with unresolved D. The CDR3 is 15 amino acids. Germline V lookup: CDR1 SGHAT, CDR2 FQNNGV. Trimming took off 0 bases at V and 4 bases at J, with 10 bases between the two ends. The CDR3 region is CASSLEQAAYNEQFF. DNA of the CDR3: TGTGCCAGCAGCTTAGAGCAAGCAGCTTACAATGAGCAGTTCTTC.

This rearrangement joins TRBV6-5 to TRBJ1-1; 8 nucleotides match TRBD1. CDR1 and CDR2 (germline): MNHEY, SVGAGI. The V gene end was trimmed by 6 bases and the J gene end by 1 base; junction bases not matched to a gene: 4. CDR3 size: 14 residues. The CDR3 nucleotides read TGTGCCAGCAGGGGTGGGACAGGGAACACTGAAGCTTTCTTT. Protein sequence: CASRGGTGNTEAFF.

By sample share, this clone is medium-sized. V and J are TRBV11-3 and TRBJ2-1, with D maybe TRBD1 (6 bases). The V end was cut by 0 bases, the J end by 0 bases, with 6 bases between. This CDR3 contains 15 residues. Germline assignment: CDR1 SGHNT and CDR2 YENEEA. The CDR3 spells CASSLEQGSYNEQFF. The CDR3 region has the DNA TGTGCCAGCAGCTTAGAACAGGGCTCCTACAATGAGCAGTTCTTC.

Only a few counts were recorded for this clone. The CDR3 nucleotides read TGTGCCGGAGCCCTAAGCTCCTATAATTCACCCCTCCACTTT. Its translation is CAGALSSYNSPLHF. The chain links TRBV6-5 to TRBJ1-6; no firm D call. The germline V gene encodes CDR1 MNHEY and CDR2 SVGAGI. The CDR3 is 14 residues long. V lost 11 bases and J lost 0, with 11 bases in between.

The chain has TRBV6-1 and TRBJ1-2; 7 bases line up with TRBD1. J gave up 4 bases and V 2 bases, and 4 bases lay outside the gene matches. The germline V gene encodes CDR1 MNHNS and CDR2 SASEGT. The CDR3 extends over 14 amino acids. This chain's CDR3 is CASSEQGGGYGYTF. The CDR3 region has the DNA TGTGCCAGCAGTGAACAGGGGGGGGGCTATGGCTACACCTTC.

The CDR3 DNA reads as TGTGCCAGCAGCTTAGCGCAAAGCGGGAGGGTTGGGGAGCAGTACTTC. Protein product: CASSLAQSGRVGEQYF. The chain has TRBV7-8 and TRBJ2-7; 10 bases fit TRBD2. J lost 7 bases, V lost 0 bases, and 9 bases had no gene match. In germline, CDR1 is SGHVS, CDR2 FQNEAQ. The CDR3 has 16 residues.

The V and J genes are TRBV10-1 and TRBJ1-1; tentative D call: TRBD1 (6 bases). V was clipped by 10 bases and J by 4 bases, with 16 bases between them. The CDR3 covers 13 residues. The V gene's germline CDR1 is WNHNN and CDR2 SYGVQD (reference sequence). The CDR3 DNA sequence: TGCGCCACCGTGGACAGAAGGGGCACTGAAGCTTTCTTT. Translating it yields CATVDRRGTEAFF.

The chain employs TRBV29-1 and TRBJ2-5; possibly TRBD2 for D (6 bases). Trimming stripped 0 bases from V and 2 bases from J, with 13 bases between. CDR3 length: 15 residues. The germline gives CDR1 SQVTM, CDR2 ANQGSEA. The CDR3 sequence: CSVEDKWDSQETQYF. CDR3 sequence (DNA): TGCAGCGTTGAAGATAAATGGGACTCGCAAGAGACCCAGTACTTC.